The 11 T cell receptor beta chains in this list originate from one sample, sequenced in a study of blood T cell repertoires in COVID-19. Sequenced by immunoSEQ multiplex PCR; TCRdb stores in-frame clones only, minus some. The sample lists under 200,000 clones; around 83% were seen once. The sample consisted of peripheral blood. These TCRs come from a woman in her sixties or seventies with COVID-19, enrolled during active disease.

The CDR3 sequence: CASNPKGQGLYNQPQHF. CDR3 DNA sequence: TGTGCCAGCAACCCCAAAGGACAGGGGCTTTACAATCAGCCCCAGCATTTT. V gene TRBV21-1 combines with J gene TRBJ1-5; TRBD1, the D gene given by the table, was not confirmed from the DNA. TRBV21-1 is a documented pseudogene. CDR3 length: 17 residues.

This CDR3 is CSVEPGARGYTF. In DNA, the CDR3 is TGCAGCGTTGAACCAGGGGCTAGAGGCTACACCTTC. V and J are TRBV29-1 and TRBJ1-2; TRBD1 might be the D (6 bases). This CDR3 is built from 12 residues. Trimming removed 2 bases from V and 8 bases from J, with 12 bases in between. Germline V gene sequence: CDR1 SQVTM, CDR2 ANQGSEA.

The CDR3: CASPGGETQYF. The DNA of the CDR3 is TGTGCCAGCCCGGGGGGGGAGACCCAGTACTTC. This chain joins TRBV2 and TRBJ2-5; TRBD2 matches 8 bases. This CDR3 spans 11 amino acids. V dropped 8 bases and J dropped 5; count of bases not matched to a gene: 1. CDR1 is SNHLY and CDR2 is FYNNEI in the germline V gene.

The chain has TRBV9 and TRBJ1-2; 9 bases are a match to TRBD1. The junction had 12 bases not matched to a gene; V was cut back by 6 bases and J by 6 bases. Germline V gene data show CDR1 as SGDLS and CDR2 as YYNGEE. The CDR3 sequence is 15 residues long. The CDR3 sequence: CASTPGQGPTNGYTF. CDR3 in DNA: TGTGCCAGCACCCCGGGACAGGGCCCTACGAATGGCTACACCTTC.

The chain couples TRBV10-3 to TRBJ1-6, with D possibly TRBD1 on 5 matching bases. V was pared by 2 bases and J by 10 bases, with 18 bases between. The CDR3 runs 16 residues. Per germline, CDR1 ENHRY and CDR2 SYGVKD. Written as DNA, the CDR3 is TGTGCCATCAGTGAGACCTCAGGTAGGGGAGGCTCACCCCTCCACTTT. It translates to CAISETSGRGGSPLHF.

The gene calls are TRBV6-1 and TRBJ2-3; D is unclear. The germline V gene has CDR1 MNHNS and CDR2 SASEGT. The CDR3 is 14 residues long. The germline V and J ends were trimmed by 1 base and 0 bases, with 5 bases remaining between them. The CDR3 sequence: CASSEVMSTDTQYF. The DNA for the CDR3 is TGTGCCAGCAGTGAAGTTATGAGCACAGATACGCAGTATTTT.

This chain joins TRBV6-5 and TRBJ2-7, with 8 bases aligning to TRBD1. Unmatched junction bases numbered 8, after V lost 6 bases and J lost 4 bases. This CDR3 comprises 14 residues. Germline V gives CDR1 MNHEY, CDR2 SVGAGI. CDR3 nucleotides: TGTGCCAGCAGGGCGGGGACAGGCTTGTACGAGCAGTACTTC. Its translation: CASRAGTGLYEQYF.

This clone has a handful of counts. The chain joins TRBV4-2 to TRBJ1-1; TRBD1 is a possible D gene (5 bases). Germline V gene sequence: CDR1 LGHNA, CDR2 YNFKEQ. CDR3 size: 15 residues. Between the trimmed V and J ends, which lost 1 base and 7 bases, there was a span of 16 bases. CDR3 DNA sequence: TGTGCCAGCAGCCAAGCCGGGGGGACTCAGCTTGAAGCTTTCTTT. Translating gives CASSQAGGTQLEAFF.

DNA of the CDR3: TGTGCCAGCTCACTCACAGGGGAAAATCAGCCCCAGCATTTT. Protein sequence: CASSLTGENQPQHF. The gene calls are TRBV18 and TRBJ1-5; 7 nucleotides match TRBD1. The CDR3 loop spans 14 amino acids. Germline CDR1 reads KGHSH; CDR2 reads LQKENI. The junction had 4 bases not matched to a gene; V was cut back by 4 bases and J by 4 bases.

The chain uses TRBV5-1 and TRBJ1-2; D is perhaps TRBD1 (6 bases). The CDR3 is made up of 15 amino acids. CDR1 and CDR2 from the germline V gene are SGHRS and YFSETQ. The V end was cut by 0 bases, the J end by 7 bases, with 16 bases between. CDR3 region: CASSLVPGDMFGYTF. The CDR3 DNA reads TGCGCCAGCAGCTTGGTCCCAGGGGATATGTTTGGCTACACCTTC.

The chain combines TRBV5-1 with TRBJ1-1, with TRBD1 as a possible D gene (5 bases). The V and J ends lost 4 bases and 8 bases respectively, with 18 bases between them. The CDR3 has 14 amino acids. CDR1 is SGHRS and CDR2 is YFSETQ in the germline V gene. The CDR3 DNA sequence: TGCGCCAGCAGCCCGGAATATTTAGGGGCGGAAGCTTTCTTT. Protein sequence: CASSPEYLGAEAFF.